This T cell receptor (beta chain) was sequenced for a study of PD-1 blockade in classical Hodgkin lymphoma (dated by TCRdb to about 2020). Looking at the study overall: Nivolumab dosing was 3 mg/kg intravenously every 2 weeks, continuing until either disease progression or unacceptable toxicity. The study used CyTOF and TCR beta sequencing to define a peripheral blood immune signature of response to PD-1 blockade in classical Hodgkin lymphoma. Study-level results and caveats: A significant rise by C4D1 was seen in CD4+ but not CD8+ TCR diversity (p=0.0027 vs p=0.16), with the rise being most apparent in complete responders (p=0.02). Lower diversity was observed in patients in whom nivolumab was started less than 1 year after ASCT, and these patients were excluded from later analyses so that confounding by immune reconstitution would be avoided. Baseline TCR diversity was reported to be lower in newly diagnosed patients than in healthy donors, and even lower in relapsed/refractory patients. Trial patients achieving complete response had baseline diversity similar to newly diagnosed patients, whereas partial responders and progressors had significantly lower diversity. The study was restricted to a single clinical trial cohort, and the causes of repertoire differences, possibly disease activity or prior therapy, were left undefined.

With respect to this clone: This clone's antigen is unknown. The record has no base qualities; no much larger clone is one base away.

This sample's time point label indicates: cycle 2 day 1 (C2D1) of nivolumab. Every trial patient had relapsed following autologous stem cell transplantation, and prior brentuximab vedotin exposure was what differed among cohorts A, B and C. The trial cohort was composed of 56 patients with relapsed/refractory classical Hodgkin lymphoma, for whom complete response, partial response or progressive disease was recorded as best overall response. Single-agent nivolumab was administered to trial patients in the multi-cohort phase II CheckMate 205 trial. An independent review committee assessed best overall response by applying the 2007 International Working Group response criteria. Trial PBMCs were collected immediately before nivolumab initiation (C1D1) and during therapy at cycle 2 day 1 and cycle 4 day 1. Peripheral blood was collected in 8 mL Vacutainer Cell Preparation Tubes, from which PBMCs were isolated by centrifugation and then cryopreserved.

The Qiagen DNeasy kit was used to extract genomic DNA from unsorted PBMCs and from the negatively selected CD4+ and CD8+ fractions. Using primers that anneal to V and J segments, immunoSEQ multiplex PCR amplified the TCR beta CDR3 regions. A synthetic immune receptor repertoire was used to minimize amplification bias, and remaining bias was computationally removed after sequencing. As for how the authors treated the data: Repertoire diversity was quantified as the Shannon entropy index using custom Python scripts. Unsorted, CD4+ and CD8+ repertoires were examined separately, except in combined analyses, for which CD4+ and CD8+ sequences were merged in silico. Clonal expansion was defined as a frequency increase of at least 2-fold after treatment compared with C1D1, and clones undetected at baseline were assigned a pseudocount of 0.5. Singleton clones were defined as clones with 0 or 1 copy at C1D1, and non-singleton clones were defined as clones with 2 or more copies. Clones expanded in unsorted samples were annotated as CD4+, CD8+ or unknown by matching protein sequences in sorted samples from the same patient. Wilcoxon tests were applied to paired samples to test diversity changes from C1D1 to C4D1. TCRdb limited this immuneACCESS table to in-frame rearrangements with V and J called. A share of clones is missing; checked studies link under half to unresolved V genes, and the rest is unexplained. V and J calls and clone size are as listed in that table; D and trimming were resolved from the DNA. The sample table holds tens of thousands of clones, of which around 90% were seen once. The top ten clones comprise roughly 7.7% of the sample.

Counted from cysteine to phenylalanine, this CDR3 has 18 amino acids. Kept here is only the CDR3 DNA, which spans 54 bases and is read in frame from base 1. CDR1 and CDR2 (SGHNT, YYREEE) derive from the germline V gene (reference sequence). Trimmed from V: 0 bases; trimmed from J: 5 bases; junction bases lacking a gene match: 15. This specimen was peripheral blood mononuclear cells (PBMCs), taken before the second cycle of nivolumab. Recombination joined TRBV5-4 with TRBJ2-7; 9 of the junction bases match TRBD2. This clonotype originated in a human donor with classical Hodgkin lymphoma. The CDR3 amino acid sequence is: CASSLGGSLSGRLNEQYF. The DNA is as follows: TGTGCCAGCAGCTTGGGGGGGTCCTTGAGCGGGAGGTTGAACGAGCAGTACTTC.